This TCR beta chain was identified during a study of CD4 T cells in relation to SARS-CoV-2 and coronaviruses. Assay: immunoSEQ multiplex PCR; the TCRdb copy retains only in-frame clones and omits some. The table includes about 40,000 clones, approximately 81% detected once. Notes on this clone: Its antigen is currently unknown.

CDR1 LNHNV and CDR2 YYDKDF come from the germline V gene (reference sequence). Trimming took off 1 base at V and 6 bases at J, with 7 bases between the two ends. This CDR3 region has 13 residues. V and J are TRBV15 and TRBJ2-4, with D possibly matching TRBD1 (6 bases). The TCR comes from an adult with COVID-19. Input material: naive CD4+ T cells from PBMCs, cultured in vitro. Subset in this sample: naive CD4+ T cells isolated by negative enrichment. CDR3 protein: CATSRVQGNIQYF. In DNA, the CDR3 is TGTGCCACCAGCAGAGTACAGGGAAACATTCAGTACTTC.